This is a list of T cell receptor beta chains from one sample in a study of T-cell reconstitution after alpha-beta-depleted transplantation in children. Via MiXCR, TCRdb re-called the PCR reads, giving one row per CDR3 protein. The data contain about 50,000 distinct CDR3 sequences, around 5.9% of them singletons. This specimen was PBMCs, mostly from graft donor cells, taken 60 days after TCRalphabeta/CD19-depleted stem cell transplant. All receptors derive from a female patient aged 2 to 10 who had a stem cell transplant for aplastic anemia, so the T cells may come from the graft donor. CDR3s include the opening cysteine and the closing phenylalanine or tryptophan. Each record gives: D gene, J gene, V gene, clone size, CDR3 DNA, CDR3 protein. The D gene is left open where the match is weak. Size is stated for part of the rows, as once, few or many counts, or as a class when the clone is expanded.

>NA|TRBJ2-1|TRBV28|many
TGTGCCAGCCGCCGGCCCTACAATGAGCAGTTCTTC
CASRRPYNEQFF
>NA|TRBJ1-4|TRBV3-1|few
TGTGCCAGCAGGGACAGAGGGGATGAAAAACTGTTTTTT
CASRDRGDEKLFF
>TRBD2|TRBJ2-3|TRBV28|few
TGTGCCAGCAGCGGCGGGGGGTATAGCACAGATACGCAGTATTTT
CASSGGGYSTDTQYF
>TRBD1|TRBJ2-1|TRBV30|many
TGTGCCTGGAGCGACAGGGGGCGTGAGCAGTTCTTC
CAWSDRGREQFF
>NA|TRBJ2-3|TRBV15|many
TGTGCCACCAGCGCCCGTCGTAGTGATACGCAGTATTTT
CATSARRSDTQYF
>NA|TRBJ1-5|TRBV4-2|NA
TGTGCCAGCAGCCATGGAGATCAGCCCCAGCATTTT
CASSHGDQPQHF
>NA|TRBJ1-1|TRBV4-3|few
TGCGCCAGCAGCCAAGAGGTGGGGGGCCTCGCTGAAGCTTTCTTT
CASSQEVGGLAEAFF
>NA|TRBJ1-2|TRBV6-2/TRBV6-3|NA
TGTGCCAGCAGTTACTGGCAGGGATATGGCTACACCTTC
CASSYWQGYGYTF
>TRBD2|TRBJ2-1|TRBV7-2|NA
TGTGCCAGCAGCTTATCTAGCGGGTACAATGAGCAGTTCTTC
CASSLSSGYNEQFF
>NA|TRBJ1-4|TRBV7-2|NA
TGTGCCAGCAGCTTAGAGAGATACCGGATGAATGAAAAACTGTTTTTT
CASSLERYRMNEKLFF
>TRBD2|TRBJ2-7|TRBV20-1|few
TGCAGTGCTAGAGGGACTAGCGGGAGAATGGGCCTTTACGAGCAGTACTTC
CSARGTSGRMGLYEQYF
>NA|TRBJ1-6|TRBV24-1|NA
TGTGCCACCAGCCCGCCCGGGGTGGTCCACAATTCACCCCTCCACTTT
CATSPPGVVHNSPLHF
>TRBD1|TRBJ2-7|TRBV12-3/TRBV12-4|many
TGTGCCAGCAGTTTAGGACAGGGGTACTCCTACGAGCAGTACTTC
CASSLGQGYSYEQYF
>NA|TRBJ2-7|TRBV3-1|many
TGTGCCAGCAGCGGGACCAGATACGAGCAGTACTTC
CASSGTRYEQYF